This is a list of T cell receptor beta chains from one sample in a study of control samples from healthy donors and cancer patients. The data were produced by immunoSEQ multiplex PCR, yet TCRdb's version contains in-frame clones alone and is incomplete. This table has about 140,000 clones, roughly nine tenths appearing once. Source material: blood. The source of these receptors is a woman aged 25-40 years in good health. Both conserved end residues are part of each CDR3. Fields, in order: CDR3 protein, CDR3 DNA, V gene, clone size, D gene, J gene. A D gene is named only where the DNA matches it firmly. Not every row has a clone size; where given, it reads once, few, many or a size class.

CASSLDYGSNTGELFF,TGTGCTAGCAGCTTAGATTACGGGAGTAACACCGGGGAGCTGTTTTTT,TRBV7-7,once,NA,TRBJ2-2
CASSFGGQGNNEKLFF,TGTGCCAGCAGCTTCGGGGGACAGGGGAATAATGAAAAACTGTTTTTT,TRBV5-5,once,TRBD1,TRBJ1-4
CASSLPLAVNTEAFF,TGTGCCAGCAGCTTACCTCTTGCTGTGAACACTGAAGCTTTCTTT,TRBV7-9,NA,NA,TRBJ1-1
CASSYSGSVEKLFF,TGTGCCAGCAGTTACTCGGGCAGCGTTGAAAAACTGTTTTTT,TRBV6-6,NA,NA,TRBJ1-4
CASSRGREVGEQYF,TGTGCCAGCAGTAGGGGGCGGGAAGTGGGCGAGCAGTACTTC,TRBV6-6,NA,NA,TRBJ2-7
CAIRDDRGDQPQHF,TGTGCCATCAGGGACGACAGGGGCGATCAGCCCCAGCATTTT,TRBV10-3,NA,TRBD1,TRBJ1-5
CASGRGGETQYF,TGTGCCAGCGGACGGGGGGGGGAGACCCAGTACTTC,TRBV25-1,NA,TRBD2,TRBJ2-5
CATSRDPGHYGYTF,TGTGCCACCAGCAGAGATCCGGGGCACTATGGCTACACCTTC,TRBV15,NA,NA,TRBJ1-2
CASSLGLGEQYF,TGTGCCAGCAGCTTAGGTTTAGGCGAGCAGTACTTC,TRBV7-9,NA,NA,TRBJ2-7
CASSSRGGALEQYF,TGTGCCAGCAGCTCTCGGGGTGGGGCCCTCGAGCAGTACTTC,TRBV7-9,NA,NA,TRBJ2-7
CASSPGRDSPLHF,TGTGCCAGCAGCCCCGGCCGTGATTCACCCCTCCACTTT,TRBV6-5,NA,NA,TRBJ1-6
CATSDWEKETQYF,TGTGCCACCAGTGATTGGGAAAAAGAGACCCAGTACTTC,TRBV24-1,NA,NA,TRBJ2-5
CASSIDYYNEQFF,TGCGCCAGCAGCATCGACTATTACAATGAGCAGTTCTTC,TRBV5-1,NA,NA,TRBJ2-1
CASSLDVGGLYF,TGTGCCAGCAGCTTGGATGTGGGTGGGCTGTACTTC,TRBV5-4,NA,NA,TRBJ2-7
CASSPVPGQFNYGYTF,TGTGCCAGCTCACCAGTTCCGGGACAGTTTAACTATGGCTACACCTTC,TRBV18,once,TRBD1,TRBJ1-2
CASSDNGGLGYTF,TGTGCCAGCAGTGATAATGGGGGTTTAGGCTACACCTTC,TRBV6-1,NA,NA,TRBJ1-2
CASSLRRVANTDTQYF,TGTGCCAGCAGCTTGAGGCGTGTAGCAAACACAGATACGCAGTATTTT,TRBV5-4,NA,NA,TRBJ2-3
CASSWDSPNQPQHF,TGCGCCAGCAGTTGGGACAGCCCAAATCAGCCCCAGCATTTT,TRBV5-1,NA,TRBD1,TRBJ1-5
CSVEVARTPHSYEQYF,TGCAGCGTTGAAGTCGCCCGGACTCCTCACTCCTACGAGCAGTACTTC,TRBV29-1,NA,NA,TRBJ2-7
CASSQPRSGTQGNTIYF,TGTGCCAGCAGCCAACCCCGATCCGGGACCCAGGGAAACACCATATATTTT,TRBV3-1/TRBV3-2,NA,NA,TRBJ1-3
CASSLGGVPGQGNFFNEQFF,TGTGCCAGCAGTTTGGGGGGGGTCCCGGGACAGGGGAATTTTTTCAATGAGCAGTTCTTC,TRBV27,NA,TRBD1,TRBJ2-1
CASSLATDYYGYTF,TGTGCCAGCAGCTTAGCGACAGACTACTATGGCTACACCTTC,TRBV7-8,NA,NA,TRBJ1-2
CASSIGGGYTEAFF,TGTGCCAGTAGTATAGGAGGCGGCTACACTGAAGCTTTCTTT,TRBV19,NA,NA,TRBJ1-1
CSVGQGAYEQYF,TGCAGCGTTGGACAGGGGGCTTACGAGCAGTACTTC,TRBV29-1,NA,TRBD1,TRBJ2-7
CASSLGDVTNEKLFF,TGTGCCAGCAGCTTAGGAGACGTAACTAATGAAAAACTGTTTTTT,TRBV7-9,NA,NA,TRBJ1-4
CATSGQGRQPQHF,TGTGCCACCTCGGGACAGGGCAGGCAGCCCCAGCATTTT,TRBV19,NA,TRBD1,TRBJ1-5
CASSPTPTDSYEQYF,TGTGCCAGCAGCCCCACCCCGACTGATTCCTACGAGCAGTACTTC,TRBV4-2,NA,NA,TRBJ2-7
CASSLRSGNTIYF,TGTGCCAGCAGCTTACGCTCTGGAAACACCATATATTTT,TRBV7-8,NA,NA,TRBJ1-3
CASSDPGWDTEAFF,TGTGCCAGCAGTGACCCGGGATGGGACACTGAAGCTTTCTTT,TRBV6-1,NA,NA,TRBJ1-1
CASRGGRGPGYEQYF,TGTGCCAGCAGGGGGGGGAGGGGCCCTGGTTACGAGCAGTACTTC,TRBV6-5,NA,TRBD2,TRBJ2-7
CASSPSGAGNTIYF,TGTGCCAGCTCACCATCAGGGGCTGGAAACACCATATATTTT,TRBV18,NA,NA,TRBJ1-3
CATSDLVRGSTDTQYF,TGTGCCACCAGTGATTTGGTTCGGGGGAGCACAGATACGCAGTATTTT,TRBV24-1,NA,NA,TRBJ2-3
CASSLTGGDQPQHF,TGTGCCAGCAGTTTGACAGGGGGGGATCAGCCCCAGCATTTT,TRBV28,NA,TRBD1,TRBJ1-5
CASSLQGDYSPLHF,TGCGCCAGCAGCTTGCAGGGAGATTATTCACCCCTCCACTTT,TRBV5-1,NA,NA,TRBJ1-6
CAWSSRGSEAFF,TGTGCCTGGAGTTCGAGGGGATCGGAAGCTTTCTTT,TRBV30,NA,NA,TRBJ1-1
CASSIQAPGMNEQYF,TGTGCCAGTAGTATCCAGGCTCCGGGAATGAACGAGCAGTACTTC,TRBV19,NA,NA,TRBJ2-7
CASGDDRGGYTGELFF,TGTGCCAGCGGGGATGACCGGGGCGGGTACACCGGGGAGCTGTTTTTT,TRBV19,NA,NA,TRBJ2-2
CSVETDRGWDGYTF,TGCAGCGTTGAAACGGACAGGGGATGGGATGGCTACACCTTC,TRBV29-1,NA,TRBD1,TRBJ1-2
CASSPQGGMDSYEQYF,TGTGCCAGCAGCCCCCAGGGCGGGATGGACTCCTACGAGCAGTACTTC,TRBV9,NA,NA,TRBJ2-7
CASRDPSGTQETQYF,TGTGCCAGTAGGGATCCTAGCGGCACACAAGAGACCCAGTACTTC,TRBV19,once,TRBD2,TRBJ2-5
CSVRQGMNYGYTF,TGCAGCGTAAGACAGGGAATGAACTATGGCTACACCTTC,TRBV29-1,NA,TRBD1,TRBJ1-2
CASSEPGQGSDTQYF,TGTGCCAGCAGTGAGCCGGGACAGGGGTCAGATACGCAGTATTTT,TRBV6-1,NA,TRBD1,TRBJ2-3
CAWGGPGAFF,TGTGCCTGGGGTGGCCCTGGGGCTTTCTTT,TRBV30,NA,NA,TRBJ1-1
CASSSLVETQYF,TGTGCCAGCAGTTCCCTGGTGGAGACCCAGTACTTC,TRBV11-1,NA,NA,TRBJ2-5
CASRQGTGRSNEQFF,TGTGCCAGCAGACAAGGGACAGGGAGGAGCAATGAGCAGTTCTTC,TRBV6-4,NA,TRBD1,TRBJ2-1
CASSVTGVPTGELFF,TGTGCCAGCAGCGTAACAGGGGTTCCGACCGGGGAGCTGTTTTTT,TRBV2,NA,TRBD1,TRBJ2-2
CASSIARQETQYF,TGTGCCAGTAGTATAGCCAGACAAGAGACCCAGTACTTC,TRBV19,NA,NA,TRBJ2-5
CASSYRPGTDTEAFF,TGTGCCAGCAGTTACCGACCCGGGACAGACACTGAAGCTTTCTTT,TRBV6-5,NA,TRBD1,TRBJ1-1
CASSSGPGTGQETQYF,TGTGCCAGCAGCTCCGGCCCCGGGACAGGACAAGAGACCCAGTACTTC,TRBV7-9,NA,TRBD1,TRBJ2-5
CASSRVTGWDEQYF,TGTGCCAGCAGCCGAGTGACAGGTTGGGACGAGCAGTACTTC,TRBV14,NA,NA,TRBJ2-7
CATSRDRGTGASGNTIYF,TGTGCCACCAGCAGAGATCGGGGGACAGGTGCCTCTGGAAACACCATATATTTT,TRBV15,NA,TRBD1,TRBJ1-3
CASSPEMNTEAFF,TGTGCCAGCAGCCCGGAGATGAACACTGAAGCTTTCTTT,TRBV28,NA,NA,TRBJ1-1
CASSPRGAGATYEQYF,TGTGCCAGCAGCCCCAGAGGAGCGGGAGCAACCTACGAGCAGTACTTC,TRBV7-2,NA,TRBD2,TRBJ2-7